The clone carrying this TCR beta chain was recorded a few times. The target antigen is unknown. The source of the sample is a study of T cell responses to AZD1222 COVID-19 vaccine. Profiling relied on immunoSEQ multiplex PCR, and the TCRdb table lists in-frame clones only, not all of them. Of approximately 200,000 clones in the sample, 88% are singletons; the top ten hold roughly 8%. The CDR3 consists of 13 residues. Germline CDR1 reads LNHDA; CDR2 reads SQIVND (reference sequence). V was pared by 5 bases and J by 0 bases, with 7 bases between. Study-wide findings and caveats: Repertoire sampling happened only post peak T cell response.

The rearrangement uses TRBV19 and TRBJ1-1; D is uncertain. Sequenced material: peripheral blood, taken on day 0 of AZD1222 vaccination. This clonotype was sampled from an adult in good health. CDR3 sequence (DNA): TGTGCCAGTAGTCCGGCATTGAACACTGAAGCTTTCTTT. It translates to CASSPALNTEAFF.